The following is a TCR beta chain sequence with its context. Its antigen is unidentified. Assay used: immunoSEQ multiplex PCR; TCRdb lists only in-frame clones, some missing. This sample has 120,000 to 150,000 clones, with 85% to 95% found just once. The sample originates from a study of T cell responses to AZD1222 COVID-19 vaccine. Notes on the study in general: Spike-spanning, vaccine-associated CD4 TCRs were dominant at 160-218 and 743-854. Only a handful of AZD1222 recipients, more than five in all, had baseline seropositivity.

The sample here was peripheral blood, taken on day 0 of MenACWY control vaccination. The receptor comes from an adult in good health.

CDR3 sequence reads: CASSVPRDRGLSGANVLTF. The DNA for the CDR3 is TGTGCCAGCAGCGTGCCCCGGGACAGGGGGCTATCTGGGGCCAACGTCCTGACTTTC. J is TRBJ2-6 and V is TRBV9, with TRBD1 identical over 12 bases. CDR1 SGDLS and CDR2 YYNGEE come from the germline V gene. The V gene end was trimmed by 2 bases and the J gene end by 1 base; junction bases not matched to a gene: 7. The CDR3 runs to 19 residues.